Below are 21 T cell receptor beta chains sequenced from a single sample in a study of blood T cells in healthy people across ages. Then a second PCR, running about 6 to 12 cycles, was carried out with a sample-barcoded 5' primer and a J-beta primer mix. Using its own MiXCR run on the 5' RACE reads, TCRdb lists one record per CDR3 protein. This table holds about 1,400,000 distinct CDR3 sequences, 40% to 50% found once. Sequencing used blood. These receptors came from a woman aged 18-29 years in good health.

Concerning this clonotype itself: A junction boundary mismatches the germline segment, possibly from a read error. The J gene is TRBJ2-2, the V gene TRBV12-3 or TRBV12-4, with a tentative D call TRBD2 (6 bases). The CDR3 is 15 amino acids. CDR3 DNA sequence: TGTGCCAGCAGTTTGGCGGGGCCGGGCACCGTGGAGCTGTTTTTT. As protein: CASSLAGPGTVELFF.

The V call is TRBV7-2, the J call TRBJ2-7; D unclear. Judging by the DNA end, TRBJ2-4 fits better; the J call may be wrong. This CDR3 spans 14 amino acids. Germline CDR1 is SGHTA and CDR2 is FQGNSA. The CDR3 DNA is TGTGCCAGCAGCTTTGAAGTTGGAGAGAACATTCAGTACTTC. It translates to CASSFEVGENIQYF.

This clonotype has more than one count but fewer than ten. The chain recombines TRBV20-1 with TRBJ2-1; tentatively, D is TRBD2 (6 bases). Germline loops: CDR1 DFQATT, CDR2 SNEGSKA (reference sequence). The CDR3 runs 14 residues. V was cut by 6 bases and J by 5 bases, with 17 bases left in between. CDR3 in DNA: TGCAGTGCGCGGGGCGCGGGGTCAAACAATGAGCAGTTCTTC. Translation gives CSARGAGSNNEQFF.

The chain joins TRBV6-6 to TRBJ2-5, with D perhaps being TRBD1 or TRBD2 (5 bases each). The J call is doubtful: the DNA matches TRBJ2-7 better. Germline CDR1 is MNHNY and CDR2 is SVGAGI (reference sequence). The CDR3 length is 13 residues. The CDR3 loop is CASSSRDGAEQYF. CDR3 nucleotide sequence: TGTGCCAGCAGTTCTAGGGACGGAGCCGAGCAGTACTTC.

The V and J genes are TRBV7-6 and TRBJ1-1, with a possible D match to TRBD1 (5 bases). Germline CDR1 reads SGHVS; CDR2 reads FNYEAQ. The CDR3 is 13 residues long. V dropped 2 bases and J dropped 3 bases, with 7 bases sitting between them. Written as DNA, the CDR3 is TGTGCCAGCAGCTTATGGGGGGACACTGAAGCTTTCTTT. Its translation: CASSLWGDTEAFF.

The chain joins TRBV11-2 to TRBJ2-1; TRBD2 agrees at 13 bases. CDR1 and CDR2 from the germline V gene are SGHAT and FQNNGV. This CDR3 comprises 18 residues. The V gene end was trimmed by 3 bases and the J gene end by 0 bases; junction bases not matched to a gene: 5. CDR3 protein: CASSLVRTSGGSYNEQFF. CDR3 sequence (DNA): TGTGCCAGCAGCTTGGTCCGGACTAGCGGGGGCTCCTACAATGAGCAGTTCTTC. Using reference TRBV11-2 and TRBJ2-1 for the parts outside the CDR3, the full variable domain is EAGVAQSPRYKIIEKRQSVAFWCNPISGHATLYWYQQILGQGPKLLIQFQNNGVVDDSQLPKDRFSAERLKGVDSTLKIQPAKLEDSAVYLCASSLVRTSGGSYNEQFFGPGTRLTVL.

This chain uses TRBV7-2 with TRBJ1-2; 7 nucleotides match TRBD1. CDR3 size: 15 residues. The V gene's germline CDR1 is SGHTA and CDR2 FQGNSA. V gave up 1 base and J gave up 2 bases; unmatched junction bases: 4. CDR3 sequence reads: CASSLEGGLNYGYTF. The CDR3 DNA is TGTGCCAGCAGCTTAGAAGGGGGCTTAAACTATGGCTACACCTTC.

This chain uses TRBV6-1 with TRBJ2-1; possible D gene TRBD2, 5 bases. Germline V gene lookup returns CDR1 MNHNS and CDR2 SASEGT. Trimming removed 0 bases at V and 3 bases at J, with 18 bases between. The CDR3 sequence is 18 residues long. CDR3 DNA sequence: TGTGCCAGCAGTGAAGCGCGGAGAGGGCGAGCGGTCTACAATGAGCAGTTCTTC. This translates into CASSEARRGRAVYNEQFF.

This clonotype was picked up a small number of times. A much larger clone lies a single base off, so this may be a read error. The J gene is TRBJ2-5, the V gene TRBV7-2; D not resolved. Trimming removed 4 bases at V and 0 bases at J, with 3 bases between. The CDR3 is 12 amino acids. Germline CDR1 reads SGHTA; CDR2 reads FQGNSA. DNA for the CDR3: TGTGCCAGCAGCTGGTACCAAGAGACCCAGTACTTC. Its protein is CASSWYQETQYF.

This clonotype was recorded only once. The genes are TRBV20-1 and TRBJ1-2; D remains ambiguous. The CDR3 is made up of 12 amino acids. V dropped 6 bases and J dropped 4 bases, with 12 bases sitting between them. Looked up from germline, CDR1 is DFQATT and CDR2 is SNEGSKA (reference sequence). This chain's CDR3 is CSAQTTSYGYTF. The CDR3 coding sequence is TGCAGTGCCCAAACAACTAGCTATGGCTACACCTTC.

This clonotype came up many times. The chain is built from TRBV4-2 and TRBJ2-3; no reliable D call. Trimming took 0 bases from V and 4 from J, leaving 5 bases between them. The germline CDR1 and CDR2 sequences are LGHNA and YNFKEQ. This CDR3 contains 13 residues. The CDR3 bases are TGTGCCAGCAGCCAAGATTTCTCAGATACGCAGTATTTT. Residues: CASSQDFSDTQYF.

As regards this clonotype: Its ends do not fully match the called genes, so a read error is possible. J is TRBJ2-1 and V is TRBV7-8; TRBD1 matches at 9 bases. The DNA matches TRBJ2-7 better at its end, which makes the J call doubtful. CDR3 length: 19 amino acids. Germline lookup yields CDR1 SGHVS and CDR2 FQNEAQ. The CDR3 bases are TGTGCCAGCAACTTAAGCCTAAACGCGCCGAGGGACAGGGTCTACGAGCAGTACTTC. As protein: CASNLSLNAPRDRVYEQYF.

This sequence joins TRBV9 and TRBJ2-7; 7 bases map to TRBD2. The CDR3 has 14 residues. V shed 3 bases and J 5 bases; nucleotides not matched to a gene: 8. CDR1 SGDLS and CDR2 YYNGEE come from the germline V gene. In nucleotides, the CDR3 is TGTGCCAGCAGCGCCAGCAGCGGGACTAACGAGCAGTACTTC. Translation gives CASSASSGTNEQYF.

In the case of this clonotype: This may arise from a read error, as a much more abundant clone is one base away. The rearrangement joins TRBV2 to TRBJ2-5; 10 bases fit TRBD2. The V segment lost 3 bases and the J segment 11 bases; nucleotides outside the gene matches: 12. The CDR3 loop spans 15 amino acids. Germline V gives CDR1 SNHLY, CDR2 FYNNEI. The CDR3 reads CASSEWVLAGNEQYF. CDR3 DNA sequence: TGTGCCAGCAGTGAGTGGGTACTAGCGGGAAATGAGCAGTACTTC.

In this sample, this clonotype turned up many times. The chain has TRBV4-2 and TRBJ2-5; TRBD2 matches at 15 bases. The CDR3 consists of 16 residues. Per the germline V gene, CDR1 is LGHNA and CDR2 is YNFKEQ. V trimming: 3 bases; J trimming: 2 bases; junction bases outside the gene matches: 1. CDR3 amino acids: CASSQGLAGGQETQYF. For the CDR3, the DNA is TGTGCCAGCAGCCAGGGACTAGCGGGAGGTCAAGAGACCCAGTACTTC.

This sequence joins TRBV29-1 and TRBJ2-1, with D perhaps assigned TRBD1 or TRBD2 (5 bases each). Germline V gives CDR1 SQVTM, CDR2 ANQGSEA. This CDR3 is built from 14 residues. V shed 4 bases and J shed 13 bases, with 23 bases lying between them. CDR3 coding DNA: TGCAGCGTTGCGGGACGGCTGTACCAAGAGACCCAGTTCTTC. It specifies CSVAGRLYQETQFF.

This clonotype was counted a few times. V is TRBV10-3 and J is TRBJ2-1, with D perhaps matching TRBD1 or TRBD2 (7 bases each). In germline, CDR1 is ENHRY, CDR2 SYGVKD. The V end lost 6 bases, the J end lost 6 bases, and 18 bases lay between the germline ends. The CDR3 consists of 15 residues. The CDR3 nucleotides read TGTGCCATCAGCCAAACAGGGGAGGGTGGCAATGAGCAGTTCTTC. Translating gives CAISQTGEGGNEQFF.

This sequence joins TRBV3-1 and TRBJ2-5, with TRBD1 as a possible D gene (5 bases). This CDR3 comprises 15 residues. The V end was cut by 0 bases, the J end by 4 bases, with 12 bases between. Germline CDR1 and CDR2: LGHDT and YNNKEL (reference sequence). The CDR3 is CASSQDRQGGETQYF. CDR3 in DNA: TGTGCCAGCAGCCAAGACAGGCAGGGCGGAGAGACCCAGTACTTC.

This clonotype has just a few counts. This chain uses TRBV5-5 with TRBJ2-2; no definite D call. CDR1 and CDR2 from the germline V gene are SGHKS and YYEKEE (reference sequence). The CDR3 extends over 16 amino acids. Trimming stripped 4 bases from V and 3 bases from J, with 16 bases between. The CDR3 DNA reads as TGTGCCAGCAGCCGGCGTGAACCTGGGTACACCGGGGAGCTGTTTTTT. This encodes CASSRREPGYTGELFF.

V usage is TRBV10-2 and J usage is TRBJ2-7, with D maybe TRBD2 (6 bases). Trimming removed 7 bases at V and 3 bases at J, with 31 bases between. The germline V gene encodes CDR1 WSHSY and CDR2 SAAADI. The CDR3 spans 19 residues. CDR3 loop: CASTHWWGRDLRDFYEQYF. The CDR3 bases are TGCGCCAGCACCCATTGGTGGGGCAGGGACTTGAGGGACTTCTACGAGCAGTACTTC.

Notes on this clonotype: Germline is not matched at one junction end, which may reflect a read error. The rearrangement joins TRBV29-1 to TRBJ2-5; D possibly corresponds to TRBD1 (6 bases). The germline CDR1 and CDR2 sequences are SQVTM and ANQGSEA. The CDR3 runs 15 residues. The CDR3 sequence: CGVQGVQGRQETQYF. The CDR3 DNA reads as TGCGGCGTACAAGGGGTACAGGGCCGCCAAGAGACCCAGTACTTC.